This T cell receptor (beta chain) was found in a study of technical replicates of blood from several donors (dated by TCRdb to about 2017). Receptor amplification or capture employed the immunoSEQ multiplex PCR assay. This immuneACCESS table, as held by TCRdb, lists in-frame sequences with V and J called but not all clones. Of the missing ones, under half trace to an unresolved V gene in checked studies; the others have no known cause. The sample contains about 81,000 clones, 90% to 96% of them found a single time. Jointly, the top ten make up roughly 0.36% of the sample. V lost 2 bases and J lost 6 bases; the stretch between them is 13 bases long. The CDR3 contains 14 residues, cysteine and phenylalanine counted. Of all the DNA, just the CDR3 is kept, 42 bases in frame from base 1. CDR1 and CDR2 are drawn from the germline V gene: SGHTA, FQGTGA. This clone appeared a single time. Its cognate antigen has yet to be identified. No much larger clone is present one base from it, and per-base qualities are unavailable.

Sequencing input: T cells isolated from PBMCs. Recombination joined TRBV7-3 with TRBJ1-1; the best D guess is TRBD1, with 6 bases matching. This sequence originates from a human donor in good health. CDR3 protein: CASSLGGGPSEAFF. The DNA reads as follows: TGTGCCAGCAGCTTAGGGGGGGGCCCCTCTGAAGCTTTCTTT.